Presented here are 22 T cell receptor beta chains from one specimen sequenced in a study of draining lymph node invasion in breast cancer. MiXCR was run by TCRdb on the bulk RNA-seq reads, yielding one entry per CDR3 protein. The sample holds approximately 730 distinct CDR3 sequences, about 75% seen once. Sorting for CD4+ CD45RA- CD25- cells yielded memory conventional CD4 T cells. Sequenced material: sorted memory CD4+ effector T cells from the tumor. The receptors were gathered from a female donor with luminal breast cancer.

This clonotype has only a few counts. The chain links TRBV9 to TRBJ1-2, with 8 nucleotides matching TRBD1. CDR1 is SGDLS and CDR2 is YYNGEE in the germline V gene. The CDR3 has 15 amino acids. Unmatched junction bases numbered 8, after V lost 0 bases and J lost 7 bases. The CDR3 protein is CASSVGGAGGSGYTF. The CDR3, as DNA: TGTGCCAGCAGCGTAGGTGGGGCAGGGGGCTCTGGCTACACCTTC.

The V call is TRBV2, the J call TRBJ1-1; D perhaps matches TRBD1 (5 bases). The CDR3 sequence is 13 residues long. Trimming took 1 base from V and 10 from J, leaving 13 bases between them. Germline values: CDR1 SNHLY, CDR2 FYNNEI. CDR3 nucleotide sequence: TGTGCCAGCAGTGAAGTGGCAGCCGGGGCAGCTTTCTTT. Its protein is CASSEVAAGAAFF.

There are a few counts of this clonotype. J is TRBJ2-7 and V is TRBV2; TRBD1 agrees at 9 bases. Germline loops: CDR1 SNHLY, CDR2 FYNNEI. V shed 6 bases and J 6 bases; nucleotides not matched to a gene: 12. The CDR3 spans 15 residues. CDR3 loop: CASSQGQGKRAEQYF. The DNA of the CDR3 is TGTGCCAGCAGCCAGGGACAGGGTAAGCGGGCCGAGCAGTACTTC. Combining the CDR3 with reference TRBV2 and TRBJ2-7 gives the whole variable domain EPEVTQTPSHQVTQMGQEVILRCVPISNHLYFYWYRQILGQKVEFLVSFYNNEISEKSEIFDDQFSVERPDGSNFTLKIRSTKLEDSAMYFCASSQGQGKRAEQYFGPGTRLTVT.

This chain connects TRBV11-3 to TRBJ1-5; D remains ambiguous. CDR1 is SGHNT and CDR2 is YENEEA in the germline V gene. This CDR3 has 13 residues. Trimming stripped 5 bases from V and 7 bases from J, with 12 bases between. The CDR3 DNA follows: TGTGCCAGCAGCCTGACCTGGCGACAGCCCCAGCATTTT. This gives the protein CASSLTWRQPQHF.

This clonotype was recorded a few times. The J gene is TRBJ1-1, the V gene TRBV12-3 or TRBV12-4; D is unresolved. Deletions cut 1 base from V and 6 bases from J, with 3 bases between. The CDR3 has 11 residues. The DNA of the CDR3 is TGTGCCAGCAGTTTAGGGTCTGAAGCTTTCTTT. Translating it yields CASSLGSEAFF.

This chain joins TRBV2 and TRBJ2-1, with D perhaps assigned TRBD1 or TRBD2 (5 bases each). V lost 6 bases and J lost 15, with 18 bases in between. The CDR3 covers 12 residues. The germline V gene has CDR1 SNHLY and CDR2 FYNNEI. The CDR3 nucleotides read TGTGCCAGCAGGGGGACCGGGACCACCCTGTTCTTC. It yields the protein CASRGTGTTLFF.

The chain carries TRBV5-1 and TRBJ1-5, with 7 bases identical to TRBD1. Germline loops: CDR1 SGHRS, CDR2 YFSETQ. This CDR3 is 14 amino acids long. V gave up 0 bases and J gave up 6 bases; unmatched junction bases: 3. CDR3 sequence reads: CASSLEQGGQPQHF. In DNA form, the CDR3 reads TGCGCCAGCAGCTTGGAGCAGGGGGGTCAGCCCCAGCATTTT.

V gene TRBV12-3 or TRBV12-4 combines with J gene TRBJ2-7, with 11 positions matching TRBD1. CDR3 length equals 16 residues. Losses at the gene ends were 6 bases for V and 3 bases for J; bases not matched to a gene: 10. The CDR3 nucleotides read TGTGCCAGCAGCCTTGGCGGGGACAGGGGGAGCTACGAGCAGTACTTC. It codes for CASSLGGDRGSYEQYF.

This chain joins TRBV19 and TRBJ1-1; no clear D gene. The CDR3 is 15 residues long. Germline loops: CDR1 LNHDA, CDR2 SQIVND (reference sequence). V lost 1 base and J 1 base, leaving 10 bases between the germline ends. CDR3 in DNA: TGTGCCAGTAGTATAGTGCACTCGGGGAACACTGAAGCTTTCTTT. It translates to CASSIVHSGNTEAFF.

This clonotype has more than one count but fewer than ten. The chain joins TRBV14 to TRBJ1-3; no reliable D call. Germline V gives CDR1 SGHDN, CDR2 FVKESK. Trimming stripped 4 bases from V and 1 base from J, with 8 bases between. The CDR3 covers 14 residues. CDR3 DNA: TGTGCCAGCAGCCGTCAGGTATCTGGAAACACCATATATTTT. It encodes CASSRQVSGNTIYF.

In nucleotides, the CDR3 is TGTGCCAGCAGCGTCGGGTCTAGCGGGGGGTCCTACGAGCAGTACTTC. It translates to CASSVGSSGGSYEQYF. The chain links TRBV9 to TRBJ2-7, with 11 bases that match TRBD2. Losses at the gene ends were 2 bases for V and 1 base for J; bases not matched to a gene: 5. CDR3 length: 16 amino acids. CDR1 SGDLS and CDR2 YYNGEE come from the germline V gene.

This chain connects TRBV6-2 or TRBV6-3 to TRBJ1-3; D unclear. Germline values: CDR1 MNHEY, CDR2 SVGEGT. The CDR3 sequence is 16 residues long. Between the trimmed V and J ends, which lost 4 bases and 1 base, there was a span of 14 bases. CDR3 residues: CASSSHGPKSGNTIYF. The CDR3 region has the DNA TGTGCCAGCAGTTCCCACGGCCCAAAATCTGGAAACACCATATATTTT.

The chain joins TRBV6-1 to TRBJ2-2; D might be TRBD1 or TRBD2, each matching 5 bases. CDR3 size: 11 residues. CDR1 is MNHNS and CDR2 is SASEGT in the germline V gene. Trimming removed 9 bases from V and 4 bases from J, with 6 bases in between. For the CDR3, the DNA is TGTGCCAGTGGGGGCACCGGGGAGCTGTTTTTT. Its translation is CASGGTGELFF.

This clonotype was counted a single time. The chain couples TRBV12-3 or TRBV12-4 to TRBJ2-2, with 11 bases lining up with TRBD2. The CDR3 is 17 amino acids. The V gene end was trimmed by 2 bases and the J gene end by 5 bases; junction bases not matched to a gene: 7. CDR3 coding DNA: TGTGCCAGCAGTTTAATTCGAGTAGCGGGAGGGACCGGGGAGCTGTTTTTT. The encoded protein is CASSLIRVAGGTGELFF.

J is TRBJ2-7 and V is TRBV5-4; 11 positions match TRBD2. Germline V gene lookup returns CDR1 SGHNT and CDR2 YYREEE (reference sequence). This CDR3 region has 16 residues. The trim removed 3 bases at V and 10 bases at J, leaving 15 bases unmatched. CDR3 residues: CASSSDAGTSGSLQYF. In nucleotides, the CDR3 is TGTGCCAGCAGCTCGGATGCCGGGACTAGCGGCTCACTCCAGTACTTC.

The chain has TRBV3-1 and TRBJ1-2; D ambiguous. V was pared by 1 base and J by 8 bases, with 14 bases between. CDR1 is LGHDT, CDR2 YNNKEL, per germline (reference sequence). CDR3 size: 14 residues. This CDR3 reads CASSQGRATLGYTF. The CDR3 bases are TGTGCCAGCAGCCAAGGTCGGGCTACCTTAGGCTACACCTTC. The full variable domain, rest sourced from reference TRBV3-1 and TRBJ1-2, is DTAVSQTPKYLVTQMGNDKSIKCEQNLGHDTMYWYKQDSKKFLKIMFSYNNKELIINETVPNRFSPKSPDKAHLNLHINSLELGDSAVYFCASSQGRATLGYTFGSGTRLTVV.

CDR3 amino acids: CASSLGQGSGYTF. CDR3 nucleotides: TGCGCCAGCAGCTTGGGGCAGGGTAGTGGCTACACCTTC. The rearrangement uses TRBV5-1 and TRBJ1-2, with D possibly TRBD1 on 5 matching bases. The CDR3 is 13 amino acids. Trimming left V 0 bases short and J 7 bases short, with 10 bases between. Germline lookup yields CDR1 SGHRS and CDR2 YFSETQ.

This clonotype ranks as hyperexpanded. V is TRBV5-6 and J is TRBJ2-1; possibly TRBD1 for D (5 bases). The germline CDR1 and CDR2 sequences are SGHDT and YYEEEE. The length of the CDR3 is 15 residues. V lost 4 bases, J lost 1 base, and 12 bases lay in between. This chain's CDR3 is CASSLQGGSYNEQFF. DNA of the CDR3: TGTGCCAGCAGCCTCCAGGGTGGGTCCTACAATGAGCAGTTCTTC.

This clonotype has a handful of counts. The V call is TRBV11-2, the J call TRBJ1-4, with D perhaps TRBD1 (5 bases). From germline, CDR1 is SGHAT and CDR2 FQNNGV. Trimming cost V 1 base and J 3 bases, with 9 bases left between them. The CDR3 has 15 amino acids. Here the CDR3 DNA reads TGTGCCAGCAGCTTAGGGGGGGTAGCTAATGAAAAACTGTTTTTT. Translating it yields CASSLGGVANEKLFF.

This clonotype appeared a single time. Written as DNA, the CDR3 is TGTGCCAGCAGCTACCCCGGTGGGGGGCGCTCCTACAATGAGCAGTTCTTC. Translated, it gives CASSYPGGGRSYNEQFF. The chain couples TRBV6-1 to TRBJ2-1; D assignment may be TRBD1 or TRBD2 (6 bases each). The CDR3 has 17 amino acids. V shed 6 bases and J shed 0 bases, with 18 bases lying between them. From germline, CDR1 is MNHNS and CDR2 SASEGT.

CDR3 nucleotide sequence: TGTGCCAGCAGCCCCGTTACGGTCGGGGAGCTGTTTTTT. Translated, it gives CASSPVTVGELFF. This chain connects TRBV11-2 to TRBJ2-2; D remains ambiguous. V gave up 5 bases and J gave up 7 bases, with 11 bases separating them. CDR3 length equals 13 residues. Per the germline V gene, CDR1 is SGHAT and CDR2 is FQNNGV.

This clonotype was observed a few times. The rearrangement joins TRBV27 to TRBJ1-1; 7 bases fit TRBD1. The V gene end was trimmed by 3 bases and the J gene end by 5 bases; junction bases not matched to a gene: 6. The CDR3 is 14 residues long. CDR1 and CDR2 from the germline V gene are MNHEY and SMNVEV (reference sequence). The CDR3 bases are TGTGCCAGCAGTTTTAGAGCAGGGGGAACTGAAGCTTTCTTT. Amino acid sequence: CASSFRAGGTEAFF.